This T cell receptor (beta chain) stems from a study of shared clonotypes between healthy human individuals. This clone appeared once. In the original analysis: In the immunoSEQ data, sequences were junction-only and lacked quality scores, so filtering differed. Using immunoSEQ multiplex PCR, the repertoire was profiled, and TCRdb retains in-frame clones only, with some absent. The DNA gave D and trimming, while V, J and clone size come from that table. The sample yields about 2 million clones, about 95% seen once. V lost 4 bases and J lost 8, with 17 bases in between. Germline loops: CDR1 SGHAT, CDR2 FQNNGV. This CDR3 has 15 residues. Naive CD8 cells, CD45RO-negative and positively selected for CCR7, excluded terminally differentiated effector memory CD45RA+ cells.

The chain uses TRBV11-2 and TRBJ1-4, with D possibly matching TRBD1 (6 bases). The source material was naive CD8+ T cells sorted from blood. The receptor comes from a young man in good health. The CDR3 coding sequence is TGTGCCAGCAGCTCGATCATGGGGGCGCACGAAAAACTGTTTTTT. Translated: CASSSIMGAHEKLFF.